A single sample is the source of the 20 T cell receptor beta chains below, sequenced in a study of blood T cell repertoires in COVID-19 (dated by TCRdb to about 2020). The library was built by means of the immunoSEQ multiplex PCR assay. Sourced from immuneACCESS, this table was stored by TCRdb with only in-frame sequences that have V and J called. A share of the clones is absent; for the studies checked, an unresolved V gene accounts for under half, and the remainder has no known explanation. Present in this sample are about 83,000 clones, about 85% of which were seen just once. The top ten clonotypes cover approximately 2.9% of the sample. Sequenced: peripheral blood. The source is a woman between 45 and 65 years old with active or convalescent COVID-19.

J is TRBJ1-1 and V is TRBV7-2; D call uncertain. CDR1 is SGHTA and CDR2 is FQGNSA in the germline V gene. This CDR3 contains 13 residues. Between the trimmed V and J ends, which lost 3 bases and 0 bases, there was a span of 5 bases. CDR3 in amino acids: CASSFTVNTEAFF. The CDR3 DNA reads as TGTGCCAGCAGCTTTACGGTGAACACTGAAGCTTTCTTT.

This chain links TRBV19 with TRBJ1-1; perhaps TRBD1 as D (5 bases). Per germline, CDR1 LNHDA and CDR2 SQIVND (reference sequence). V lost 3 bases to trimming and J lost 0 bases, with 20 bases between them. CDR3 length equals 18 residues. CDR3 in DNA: TGTGCCAGTAGTATGACCCTCTTCAGGGCAGTTGTGAACACTGAAGCTTTCTTT. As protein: CASSMTLFRAVVNTEAFF.

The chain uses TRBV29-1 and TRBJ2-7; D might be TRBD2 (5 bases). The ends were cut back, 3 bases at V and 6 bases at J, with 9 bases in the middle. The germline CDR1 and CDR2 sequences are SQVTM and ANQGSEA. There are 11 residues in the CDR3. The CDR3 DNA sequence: TGCAGCGTTGACCGGGGAGCCGAGCAGTACTTC. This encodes CSVDRGAEQYF.

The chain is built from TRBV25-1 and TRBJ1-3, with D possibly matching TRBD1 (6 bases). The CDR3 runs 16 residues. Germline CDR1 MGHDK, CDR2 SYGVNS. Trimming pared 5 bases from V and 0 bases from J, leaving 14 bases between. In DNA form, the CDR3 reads TGTGCCAGCAGTTTACCCGGGACACTCTCTGGAAACACCATATATTTT. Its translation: CASSLPGTLSGNTIYF.

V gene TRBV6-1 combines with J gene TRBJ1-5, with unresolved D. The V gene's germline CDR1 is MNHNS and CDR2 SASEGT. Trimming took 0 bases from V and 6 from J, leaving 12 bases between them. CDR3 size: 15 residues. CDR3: CASSEAPGSGQPQHF. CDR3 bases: TGTGCCAGCAGTGAAGCGCCCGGTTCGGGTCAGCCCCAGCATTTT.

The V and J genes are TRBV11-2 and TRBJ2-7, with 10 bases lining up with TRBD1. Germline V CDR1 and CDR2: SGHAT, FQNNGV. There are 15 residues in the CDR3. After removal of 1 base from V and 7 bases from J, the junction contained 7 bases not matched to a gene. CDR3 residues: CASSLVRDRGSEQYF. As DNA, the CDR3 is TGTGCCAGCAGCTTAGTTCGGGACAGGGGCTCTGAGCAGTACTTC.

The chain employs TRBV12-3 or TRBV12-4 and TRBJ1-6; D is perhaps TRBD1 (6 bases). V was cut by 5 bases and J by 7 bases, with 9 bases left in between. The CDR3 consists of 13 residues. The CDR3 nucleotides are TGTGCCAGCAGTGAGACAGGAAATTCACCCCTCCACTTT. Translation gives CASSETGNSPLHF.

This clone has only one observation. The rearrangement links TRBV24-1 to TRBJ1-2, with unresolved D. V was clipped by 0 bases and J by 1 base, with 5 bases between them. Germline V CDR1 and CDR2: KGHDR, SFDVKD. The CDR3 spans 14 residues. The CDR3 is CATSDLPGNYGYTF. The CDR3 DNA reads TGTGCCACCAGTGATTTGCCCGGTAACTATGGCTACACCTTC.

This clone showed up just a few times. The CDR3 coding sequence is TGTGCCAGCAGCGAGCAGGATAGTGGCTACACCTTC. Its translation: CASSEQDSGYTF. The V gene is TRBV7-9, the J gene TRBJ1-2; no clear D. Trimming stripped 5 bases from V and 7 bases from J, with 11 bases between. Per the germline V gene, CDR1 is SEHNR and CDR2 is FQNEAQ (reference sequence). The CDR3 has 12 amino acids. Drawing the rest from reference TRBV7-9 and TRBJ1-2, the complete variable domain is DTGVSQNPRHKITKRGQNVTFRCDPISEHNRLYWYRQTLGQGPEFLTYFQNEAQLEKSRLLSDRFSAERPKGSFSTLEIQRTEQGDSAMYLCASSEQDSGYTFGSGTRLTVV.

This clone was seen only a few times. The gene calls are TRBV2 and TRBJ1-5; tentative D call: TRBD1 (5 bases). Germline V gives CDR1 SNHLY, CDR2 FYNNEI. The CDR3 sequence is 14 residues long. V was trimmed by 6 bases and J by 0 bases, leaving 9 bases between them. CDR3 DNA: TGTGCCAGCAGAAGGGACTTTAGCAATCAGCCCCAGCATTTT. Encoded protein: CASRRDFSNQPQHF.

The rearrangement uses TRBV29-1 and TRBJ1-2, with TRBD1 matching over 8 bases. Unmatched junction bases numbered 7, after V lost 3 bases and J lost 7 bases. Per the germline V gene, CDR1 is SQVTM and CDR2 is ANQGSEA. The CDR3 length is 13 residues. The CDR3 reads CSVERQGAPGYTF. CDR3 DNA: TGCAGCGTTGAGAGGCAGGGGGCTCCTGGCTACACCTTC.

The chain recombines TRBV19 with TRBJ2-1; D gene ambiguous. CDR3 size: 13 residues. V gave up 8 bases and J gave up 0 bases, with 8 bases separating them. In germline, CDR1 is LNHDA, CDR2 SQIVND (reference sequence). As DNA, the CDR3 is TGTGCCAGTTCTTGGAGCTCCTACAATGAGCAGTTCTTC. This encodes CASSWSSYNEQFF.

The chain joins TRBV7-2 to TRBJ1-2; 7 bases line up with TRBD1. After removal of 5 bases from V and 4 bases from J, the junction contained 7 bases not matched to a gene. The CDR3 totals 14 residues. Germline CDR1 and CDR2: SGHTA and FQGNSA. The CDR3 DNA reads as TGTGCCAGCAGCCCAGCAGGGGGGCCCTATGGCTACACCTTC. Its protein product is CASSPAGGPYGYTF.

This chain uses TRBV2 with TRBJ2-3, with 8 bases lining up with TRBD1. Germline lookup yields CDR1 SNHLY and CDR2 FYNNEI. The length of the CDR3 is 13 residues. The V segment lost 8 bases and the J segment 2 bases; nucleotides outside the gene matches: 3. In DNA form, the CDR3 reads TGTGCCAGCCCGGGACAGGTCACAGATACGCAGTATTTT. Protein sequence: CASPGQVTDTQYF.

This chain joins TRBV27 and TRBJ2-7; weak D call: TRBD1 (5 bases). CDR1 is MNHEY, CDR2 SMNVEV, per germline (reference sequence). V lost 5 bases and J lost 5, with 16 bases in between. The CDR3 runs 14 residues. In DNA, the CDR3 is TGTGCCAGCAGTCCCGTTGGGGCTAATAACGAGCAGTACTTC. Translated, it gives CASSPVGANNEQYF.

CDR3 coding DNA: TGTGCCAGCAGCTTAGCCCGGGACAGATATGGCTACACCTTC. The encoded protein is CASSLARDRYGYTF. The gene calls are TRBV7-9 and TRBJ1-2, with 7 bases matching TRBD1. Trimming removed 0 bases from V and 5 bases from J; junction bases left unmatched: 3. The CDR3 consists of 14 residues. CDR1 SEHNR and CDR2 FQNEAQ come from the germline V gene (reference sequence).

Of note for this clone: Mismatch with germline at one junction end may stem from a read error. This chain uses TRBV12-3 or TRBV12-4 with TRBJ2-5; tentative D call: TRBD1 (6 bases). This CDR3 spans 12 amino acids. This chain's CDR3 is CASSNPPGHIDF. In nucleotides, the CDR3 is TGTGCCAGCAGCAATCCCCCGGGACACATCGACTTC.

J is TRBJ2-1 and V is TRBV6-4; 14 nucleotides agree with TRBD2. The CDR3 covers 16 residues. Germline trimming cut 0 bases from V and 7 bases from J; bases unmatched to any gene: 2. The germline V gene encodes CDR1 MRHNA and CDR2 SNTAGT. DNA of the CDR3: TGTGCCAGCAGTGACTCGACTAGCGGGGGGGGAAATGAGCAGTTCTTC. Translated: CASSDSTSGGGNEQFF.

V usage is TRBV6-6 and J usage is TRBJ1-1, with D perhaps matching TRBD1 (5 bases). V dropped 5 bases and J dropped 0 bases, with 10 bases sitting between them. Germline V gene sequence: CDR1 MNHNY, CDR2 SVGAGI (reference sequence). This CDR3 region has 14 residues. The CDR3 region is CASSRRQMNTEAFF. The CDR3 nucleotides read TGTGCCAGCAGTCGTCGACAGATGAACACTGAAGCTTTCTTT.

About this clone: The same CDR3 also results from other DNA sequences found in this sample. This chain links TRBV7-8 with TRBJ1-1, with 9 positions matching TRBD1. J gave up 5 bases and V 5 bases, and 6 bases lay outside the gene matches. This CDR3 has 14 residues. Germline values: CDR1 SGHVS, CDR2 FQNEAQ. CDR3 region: CASSLDRGFTEAFF. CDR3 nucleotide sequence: TGTGCCAGCAGCCTAGACAGGGGGTTTACTGAAGCTTTCTTT.